These 4 T cell receptor beta chains came from one sample sequenced in a study of cytomegalovirus exposure and HLA in healthy donors listed by TCRdb under 2017. Library construction relied on the immunoSEQ multiplex PCR assay. For the multiplex PCR, a mixture combining 60 forward primers for TCR Vbeta segments and 13 reverse primers for TCR Jbeta segments was used. The table was pulled from immuneACCESS by TCRdb, which kept in-frame rearrangements only. Such tables lose some clones; where checked, under half of the loss comes from unresolved V genes, and the rest has no known cause. For this sample there are over 100,000 clones; 50% to 75% appear just once. The ten biggest clones cover approximately 8% of the sample. The specimen sequenced was PBMCs. These receptor sequences come from a woman aged 40 to 49 in good health and CMV-seropositive.

The rearrangement uses TRBV19 and TRBJ2-7; 8 bases align to TRBD1. V shed 5 bases, J shed 3 bases, and the junction held 9 bases outside the gene matches. CDR3 size: 15 residues. CDR1 and CDR2 (germline): LNHDA, SQIVND (reference sequence). The CDR3 sequence: CASSPGTGSNYEQYF. CDR3 coding DNA: TGTGCCAGTAGTCCCGGGACAGGTAGCAACTACGAGCAGTACTTC. Full variable domain (missing parts from reference TRBV19 and TRBJ2-7): DGGITQSPKYLFRKEGQNVTLSCEQNLNHDAMYWYRQDPGQGLRLIYYSQIVNDFQKGDIAEGYSVSREKKESFPLTVTSAQKNPTAFYLCASSPGTGSNYEQYFGPGTRLTVT.

The rearrangement links TRBV15 to TRBJ1-3; D uncertain. Trimming shortened V by 0 bases and J by 0 bases, and 12 bases separated the two germline ends. Germline assignment: CDR1 LNHNV and CDR2 YYDKDF (reference sequence). The CDR3 sequence is 17 residues long. CDR3 sequence: CATSRELGGSSGNTIYF. The CDR3 nucleotides are TGTGCCACCAGCAGAGAACTCGGAGGGAGCTCTGGAAACACCATATATTTT.

This clone was seen a handful of times. The rearrangement joins TRBV6-1 to TRBJ1-2; 10 nucleotides agree with TRBD1. V shed 7 bases, J shed 5 bases, and the junction held 10 bases outside the gene matches. The length of the CDR3 is 15 residues. CDR1 and CDR2 (germline): MNHNS, SASEGT. The CDR3 DNA reads TGTGCCAGCACCGAGGGGACAGGGGAAGGATATGGCTACACCTTC. It translates to CASTEGTGEGYGYTF.

This clone turned up a few times. In DNA, the CDR3 is TGTGCCAGCAGCGGTCTGACAGGGTTTTATGGCTACACCTTC. This sequence encodes CASSGLTGFYGYTF. This chain links TRBV9 with TRBJ1-2; TRBD1 agrees at 7 bases. Trimming took 3 bases from V and 5 from J; bases not matched to a gene: 7. The CDR3 covers 14 residues. Per the germline V gene, CDR1 is SGDLS and CDR2 is YYNGEE.